A selection of T cell receptor beta chains follows, all from one sample in a study of blood T cell repertoires in COVID-19. TCRdb's table, derived via immunoSEQ multiplex PCR, lists solely in-frame clones and lacks some. The table has some 50,000 clones, roughly 84% seen once. What was sequenced was peripheral blood. The source of these receptors is a man aged 45 to 65 with acute or convalescent COVID-19. The CDR3 runs from the conserved cysteine through the conserved F or W. The D gene is left open where the match is weak. Not all rows give a size; the values are once, few, many and, for expanded clones, a class.

size: .
D: TRBD2
J: TRBJ2-1
V: TRBV15
CDR3: CATSMGLVGHGGEQFF
DNA: TGTGCCACCAGCATGGGACTAGTAGGCCATGGAGGTGAGCAGTTCTTC

size: .
D: .
J: TRBJ2-7
V: TRBV5-3
CDR3: CARSLKGLVSRYEQYF
DNA: TGTGCCAGAAGCTTAAAGGGGCTAGTCTCAAGGTACGAGCAGTACTTC

size: .
D: .
J: TRBJ1-2
V: TRBV21-1
CDR3: CASSEAGTEIDYGYTF
DNA: TGTGCCAGCAGCGAGGCCGGGACAGAAATCGACTATGGCTACACCTTC

size: .
D: .
J: TRBJ1-5
V: TRBV4-1
CDR3: CASSRTGLDQPQHF
DNA: TGCGCCAGCAGCCGGACGGGACTGGATCAGCCCCAGCATTTT

size: once
D: TRBD1
J: TRBJ1-6
V: TRBV6-5
CDR3: CASSQATGGLSPLHF
DNA: TGTGCCAGCAGTCAGGCCACAGGGGGCCTTTCACCCCTCCACTTT

size: .
D: TRBD1
J: TRBJ2-3
V: TRBV6-5
CDR3: CASSQQGTDTQYF
DNA: TGTGCCAGCAGCCAACAGGGGACAGATACGCAGTATTTT

size: once
D: TRBD2
J: TRBJ2-3
V: TRBV3-1/TRBV3-2
CDR3: CASSSSGTSGTDTQYF
DNA: TGTGCCAGCAGCTCCTCCGGGACTAGCGGCACAGATACGCAGTATTTT

size: .
D: .
J: TRBJ1-1
V: TRBV28
CDR3: CASSTRETKGTEAFF
DNA: TGTGCCAGCAGTACTCGTGAGACTAAGGGCACTGAAGCTTTCTTT

size: .
D: TRBD1
J: TRBJ1-2
V: TRBV12-3/TRBV12-4
CDR3: CASTLDRAYGYTF
DNA: TGTGCCAGCACTTTGGACAGGGCCTATGGCTACACCTTC

size: .
D: .
J: TRBJ1-2
V: TRBV10-3
CDR3: CAISEGGEGLGYTF
DNA: TGTGCCATCAGTGAAGGGGGTGAGGGGCTTGGCTACACCTTC

size: .
D: .
J: TRBJ1-1
V: TRBV7-8
CDR3: CASSSAASKAFF
DNA: TGTGCCAGCAGCTCAGCGGCATCGAAAGCTTTCTTT

size: once
D: .
J: TRBJ1-1
V: TRBV5-8
CDR3: CASRAVIFEAFF
DNA: TGTGCCAGCAGGGCAGTCATTTTTGAAGCTTTCTTT

size: few
D: .
J: TRBJ2-1
V: TRBV30
CDR3: CAWSITIYNEQFF
DNA: TGTGCCTGGAGTATCACTATCTACAATGAGCAGTTCTTC

size: .
D: TRBD2
J: TRBJ2-3
V: TRBV24-1
CDR3: CATSDSGGRGGPRTDTQYF
DNA: TGTGCCACCAGTGATTCTGGCGGGAGAGGAGGTCCACGCACAGATACGCAGTATTTT

size: .
D: .
J: TRBJ2-7
V: TRBV6-2/TRBV6-3
CDR3: CASSFTGYEQYF
DNA: TGTGCCAGCAGTTTCACGGGTTACGAGCAGTACTTC

size: .
D: .
J: TRBJ1-3
V: TRBV5-1
CDR3: CASSLGGGDTSGNTIYF
DNA: TGCGCCAGCAGCTTGGGAGGAGGGGATACCTCTGGAAACACCATATATTTT